Shown below are 22 T cell receptor beta chains from a single sample sequenced in a study of blood T cells in healthy people across ages. A sample-barcoded 5' primer and a J-beta primer mix were used in a second PCR of about 7 to 11 cycles. In TCRdb, the 5' RACE reads were re-called with MiXCR into one record per CDR3 protein. This sample carries approximately 880,000 distinct CDR3 sequences, 45% to 50% of them seen once, and the ten largest clones take over 10%. The sample taken for sequencing was blood. The receptors here all came from a man aged 30 to 39 in good health.

The V call is TRBV29-1, the J call TRBJ1-2; perhaps TRBD1 as D (5 bases). Trimming took 0 bases from V and 8 from J, leaving 22 bases between them. Germline V gene sequence: CDR1 SQVTM, CDR2 ANQGSEA. The CDR3 sequence is 16 residues long. The CDR3 sequence is CSVEEEAGHLKGGYTF. For the CDR3, the DNA is TGCAGCGTTGAAGAGGAGGCAGGGCATCTTAAGGGCGGCTACACCTTC.

The chain links TRBV27 to TRBJ2-1; 8 nucleotides align to TRBD2. This CDR3 is built from 16 residues. Germline trimming cut 3 bases from V and 8 bases from J; bases unmatched to any gene: 12. The germline V gene has CDR1 MNHEY and CDR2 SMNVEV (reference sequence). The CDR3 DNA is TGTGCCAGCAGTTTCCCCTTCGAGGCGGGGGGTCATGAGCAGTTCTTC. Its protein is CASSFPFEAGGHEQFF.

This clonotype was recorded a few times. The genes are TRBV20-1 and TRBJ2-7; 8 bases align to TRBD2. The CDR3 totals 14 residues. The J segment lost 5 bases and the V segment lost 3 bases, leaving 9 bases of the junction unmatched. In germline, CDR1 is DFQATT, CDR2 SNEGSKA (reference sequence). CDR3 coding DNA: TGCAGTGCTAGCCGGAGCGGGGGAATAAACGAGCAGTACTTC. Translating gives CSASRSGGINEQYF.

The chain is built from TRBV5-1 and TRBJ2-3; D gene unclear. Trimming took off 5 bases at V and 2 bases at J, with 12 bases between the two ends. The CDR3 has 14 amino acids. CDR1 SGHRS and CDR2 YFSETQ come from the germline V gene. The CDR3 sequence is CASRWSLFTDTQYF. The CDR3 region has the DNA TGCGCCAGCAGATGGTCCCTTTTCACAGATACGCAGTATTTT.

With respect to this clonotype: With a much larger clone just one base away, this may be a read error. The chain couples TRBV7-2 to TRBJ2-1; D possibly corresponds to TRBD1 (6 bases). Trimming removed 5 bases from V and 14 bases from J, with 19 bases in between. The CDR3 length is 13 residues. The germline V gene encodes CDR1 SGHTA and CDR2 FQGNSA. The CDR3 is CASSRPDEGEKFF. The DNA for the CDR3 is TGTGCCAGCAGCCGCCCCGACGAGGGGGAAAAGTTCTTC. The full variable domain, completed using reference TRBV7-2 and TRBJ2-1, is GAGVSQSPSNKVTEKGKDVELRCDPISGHTALYWYRQSLGQGLEFLIYFQGNSAPDKSGLPSDRFSAERTGGSVSTLTIQRTQQEDSAVYLCASSRPDEGEKFFGPGTRLTVL.

The CDR3 DNA follows: TGCAGTGCACCGTTACCCCGGACTTTAACCTACGAGCAGTACTTC. As protein: CSAPLPRTLTYEQYF. The chain has TRBV20-1 and TRBJ2-7; a possible D gene is TRBD2 (5 bases). The ends were cut back, 6 bases at V and 2 bases at J, with 20 bases in the middle. Per the germline V gene, CDR1 is DFQATT and CDR2 is SNEGSKA (reference sequence). The CDR3 loop spans 15 amino acids.

The rearrangement links TRBV7-9 to TRBJ2-2; D is possibly TRBD1 (5 bases). This CDR3 is 14 amino acids long. Deletions cut 5 bases from V and 5 bases from J, with 12 bases between. Germline CDR1 SEHNR, CDR2 FQNEAQ (reference sequence). The CDR3 sequence is CASSRVTETGELFF. The CDR3 region has the DNA TGTGCCAGCAGCCGCGTGACAGAAACCGGGGAGCTGTTTTTT.

The J gene is TRBJ2-7, the V gene TRBV5-6; 7 bases map to TRBD1. The CDR3 is made up of 14 amino acids. Germline V CDR1 and CDR2: SGHDT, YYEEEE. Trimming cost V 1 base and J 3 bases; bases outside gene matches: 4. The CDR3 loop is CASSLPTGNYEQYF. CDR3 nucleotide sequence: TGTGCCAGCAGCTTGCCGACAGGGAACTACGAGCAGTACTTC.

The genes are TRBV5-1 and TRBJ2-1, with D uncertain. Trimming took off 0 bases at V and 0 bases at J, with 10 bases between the two ends. The CDR3 loop spans 16 amino acids. Germline-derived CDR1 and CDR2 are SGHRS and YFSETQ. CDR3 region: CASSLGGPGSYNEQFF. CDR3 DNA: TGCGCCAGCAGCTTGGGCGGCCCAGGCTCCTACAATGAGCAGTTCTTC.

The chain carries TRBV9 and TRBJ2-3; D remains ambiguous. Trimming removed 3 bases at V and 0 bases at J, with 14 bases between. The germline V gene encodes CDR1 SGDLS and CDR2 YYNGEE. CDR3 length: 16 amino acids. The CDR3 here is CASSAAGLPSTDTQYF. For the CDR3, the DNA is TGTGCCAGCAGCGCCGCAGGCTTACCTAGCACAGATACGCAGTATTTT. Drawing the rest from reference TRBV9 and TRBJ2-3, the complete variable domain is DSGVTQTPKHLITATGQRVTLRCSPRSGDLSVYWYQQSLDQGLQFLIQYYNGEERAKGNILERFSAQQFPDLHSELNLSSLELGDSALYFCASSAAGLPSTDTQYFGPGTRLTVL.

This chain links TRBV12-3 or TRBV12-4 with TRBJ1-5, with D unresolved. The CDR3 is 14 amino acids. V was cut by 4 bases and J by 4 bases, with 11 bases left in between. The CDR3 region has the DNA TGTGCCAGCAGTTCACCGGGGTTAAATCAGCCCCAGCATTTT. Translating gives CASSSPGLNQPQHF.

The V gene is TRBV5-5, the J gene TRBJ2-1; the match to TRBD2 covers 10 bases. J was trimmed by 4 bases and V by 5 bases; bases with no gene match: 6. Looked up from germline, CDR1 is SGHKS and CDR2 is YYEKEE (reference sequence). The CDR3 is 15 residues long. The CDR3 reads CASSYLAGAYNEQFF. Here the CDR3 DNA reads TGTGCCAGCAGTTATCTAGCGGGGGCTTACAATGAGCAGTTCTTC.

This chain joins TRBV9 and TRBJ1-2, with D perhaps matching TRBD1 (6 bases). Trimming cost V 0 bases and J 1 base, with 7 bases left between them. Germline CDR1 and CDR2: SGDLS and YYNGEE. The CDR3 length is 14 residues. The chain's CDR3 is CASSVGQDNYGYTF. The CDR3 DNA reads as TGTGCCAGCAGCGTAGGACAGGATAACTATGGCTACACCTTC.

This chain links TRBV9 with TRBJ2-1; weak D call: TRBD1 (5 bases). CDR1 and CDR2 (germline): SGDLS, YYNGEE. The CDR3 length is 12 residues. V lost 2 bases, J lost 9 bases, and 9 bases lay in between. CDR3 amino acids: CASSVTDSEQFF. CDR3 DNA sequence: TGTGCCAGCAGCGTGACAGACAGTGAGCAGTTCTTC.

The gene calls are TRBV29-1 and TRBJ1-2, with D perhaps matching TRBD1 (6 bases). The V end was cut by 6 bases, the J end by 1 base, with 12 bases between. CDR3 length: 13 residues. Germline V lookup: CDR1 SQVTM, CDR2 ANQGSEA. The CDR3 DNA follows: TGCAGCGTCCTCCGGGACATTAACTATGGCTACACCTTC. The encoded protein is CSVLRDINYGYTF.

V is TRBV30 and J is TRBJ2-5; 11 positions agree with TRBD2. This CDR3 is built from 16 residues. The J segment lost 2 bases and the V segment lost 2 bases, leaving 7 bases of the junction unmatched. The germline gives CDR1 GTSNPN, CDR2 SVGIG (reference sequence). Written as DNA, the CDR3 is TGTGCCTGGAGTAAGGGGACTAGCGGTGGACAAGAGACCCAGTACTTC. Protein: CAWSKGTSGGQETQYF.

This clonotype was detected only a few times. The junction does not match germline at one end; this may be a read error. The rearrangement joins TRBV7-7 to TRBJ2-2; D is possibly TRBD2 (6 bases). Germline V gene sequence: CDR1 SSHAT, CDR2 FNYEAQ (reference sequence). The CDR3 is made up of 16 amino acids. For the CDR3, the DNA is TGTGCTAGCAGCTCCAGACGCGGGGCGAGCACCGGGGAGCTGTTTTTT. Residues: CASSSRRGASTGELFF.

V and J are TRBV2 and TRBJ1-2; 8 bases agree with TRBD1. The CDR3 length is 14 residues. CDR1 SNHLY and CDR2 FYNNEI come from the germline V gene. V shed 6 bases, J shed 5 bases, and the junction held 8 bases outside the gene matches. In DNA form, the CDR3 reads TGTGCCAGCAGAAACAGGGGGACTGTGTATGGCTACACCTTC. Protein product: CASRNRGTVYGYTF.

In regard to this clonotype: This may be a read error: a much more frequent sequence differs by one nucleotide. The chain recombines TRBV5-1 with TRBJ2-5; D might be TRBD2 (5 bases). Germline CDR1 SGHRS, CDR2 YFSETQ. The CDR3 spans 14 residues. Trimming removed 4 bases from V and 3 bases from J, with 13 bases in between. The CDR3 sequence is CASSVDWGKETQYF. The DNA for the CDR3 is TGCGCCAGCAGCGTGGACTGGGGAAAAGAGACCCAGTACTTC.

The sample holds many counts of this clonotype. V is TRBV29-1 and J is TRBJ2-7; 9 nucleotides line up with TRBD1. V lost 4 bases to trimming and J lost 3 bases; unmatched junction nucleotides: 4. The CDR3 is 13 amino acids. Looked up from germline, CDR1 is SQVTM and CDR2 is ANQGSEA. CDR3 amino acids: CSVVDRGRYEQYF. In DNA, the CDR3 is TGCAGCGTTGTGGACAGGGGCCGCTACGAGCAGTACTTC.

The J gene is TRBJ2-7, the V gene TRBV27; D is possibly TRBD1 or TRBD2 (5 bases each). The CDR3 is made up of 16 amino acids. Germline-derived CDR1 and CDR2 are MNHEY and SMNVEV (reference sequence). V gave up 3 bases and J gave up 2 bases, with 17 bases separating them. The CDR3 sequence: CASSLGPGMLTYEQYF. CDR3 nucleotides: TGTGCCAGCAGTTTGGGGCCCGGGATGTTAACCTACGAGCAGTACTTC.

V and J are TRBV6-4 and TRBJ1-1; D gene ambiguous. Germline V CDR1 and CDR2: MRHNA, SNTAGT. The CDR3 has 13 residues. V was cut by 0 bases and J by 1 base, with 3 bases left in between. This CDR3 is CASSDSGNTEAFF. The DNA for the CDR3 is TGTGCCAGCAGTGACTCAGGGAACACTGAAGCTTTCTTT.